The T cell receptor beta chain under discussion was sequenced for a study of vaccination effects on CD4 cells after COVID-19. In germline, CDR1 is ENHRY, CDR2 SYGVKD. V was cut by 8 bases and J by 2 bases, with 5 bases left in between. The CDR3 is 11 residues long. When around 10 days of culture had elapsed, CD4+ T cells were isolated. The person had PCR-confirmed SARS-CoV-2 infection between March and December 2020. Vaccine administered to participants consisted of two doses of either BNT162b2 or mRNA-1273. About this clone: What it binds is not known.

Profiled with immunoSEQ multiplex PCR; TCRdb holds only in-frame clones, not every one. In the table there are tens of thousands of clones, about 76% of which are singletons. Sequences were derived from CD4+ T cells from PBMCs cultured without peptide, sampled after COVID-19 vaccination. The chain is built from TRBV10-3 and TRBJ2-3; D uncertain. The clonotype was recovered from a human donor who had a prior SARS-CoV-2 infection. The CDR3 DNA follows: TGTGCCATCCGATCCACAGATACGCAGTATTTT. It yields the protein CAIRSTDTQYF.